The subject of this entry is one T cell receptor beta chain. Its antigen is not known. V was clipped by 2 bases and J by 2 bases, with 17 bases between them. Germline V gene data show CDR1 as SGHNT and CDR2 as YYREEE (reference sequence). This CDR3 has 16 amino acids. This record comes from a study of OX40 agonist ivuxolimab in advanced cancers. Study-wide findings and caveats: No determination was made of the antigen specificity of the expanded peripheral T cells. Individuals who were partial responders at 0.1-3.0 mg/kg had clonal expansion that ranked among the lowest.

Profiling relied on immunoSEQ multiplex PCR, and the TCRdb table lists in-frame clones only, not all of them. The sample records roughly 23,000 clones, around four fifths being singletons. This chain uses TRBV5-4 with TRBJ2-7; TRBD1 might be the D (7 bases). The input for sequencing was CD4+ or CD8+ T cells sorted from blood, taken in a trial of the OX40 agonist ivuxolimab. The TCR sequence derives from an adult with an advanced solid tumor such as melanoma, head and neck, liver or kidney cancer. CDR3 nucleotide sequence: TGTGCCAGCAGCTTTGGAGGAGGGGGCGAGACCTACGAGCAGTACTTC. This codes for CASSFGGGGETYEQYF. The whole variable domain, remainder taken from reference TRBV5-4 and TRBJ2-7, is ETGVTQSPTHLIKTRGQQVTLRCSSQSGHNTVSWYQQALGQGPQFIFQYYREEENGRGNFPPRFSGLQFPNYSSELNVNALELDDSALYLCASSFGGGGETYEQYFGPGTRLTVT.